This note documents a single TCR beta chain sequence. What it recognizes is unknown. The PCR ran on 60 Vbeta and 13 Jbeta primers. TCRdb's copy holds only in-frame clones and misses some; the assay was immunoSEQ multiplex PCR. The table has some 150,000 clones, 80% seen once. Trimming removed 0 bases from V and 4 bases from J; junction bases left unmatched: 3. CDR3 length: 14 residues. Germline assignment: CDR1 SGDLS and CDR2 YYNGEE. Each of the donors was a healthy bone marrow donor. The sample belongs to a study of cytomegalovirus exposure and HLA in healthy donors. As for the study in general: Earlier sequencing of some 190 million T cells yielded roughly 100 million unique TCR beta sequences. Genetic ancestry analysis placed around four fifths of the 300 to 500 donors that were genotyped in the Caucasian-associated cluster. Broader study findings: Follow-up analysis seemed to connect common viral pathogens with several of the most significant clusters identified.

The sample comprised PBMCs. The V gene is TRBV9, the J gene TRBJ1-1; 7 bases align to TRBD1. The receptor's source is a young man in good health and CMV-seropositive. CDR3 sequence (DNA): TGTGCCAGCAGCGTAGGTTCAGGGGGCACTGAAGCTTTCTTT. Protein product: CASSVGSGGTEAFF.